This record looks at one T cell receptor (beta chain) sequence and its context. Its target is not known. The data originate from a study of cytomegalovirus exposure and HLA in healthy donors. Points from the study as a whole: Across donors, most TCRs were seen rarely, yet some public ones were widespread. The classifier reportedly diagnosed cytomegalovirus status with high specificity and sensitivity. Cytomegalovirus-associated TCR beta chains were listed, numbering under 200.

The germline V gene has CDR1 MNHEY and CDR2 SMNVEV (reference sequence). V gave up 5 bases and J gave up 6 bases; unmatched junction bases: 10. The CDR3 contains 15 residues. The assay was immunoSEQ multiplex PCR, and TCRdb's table has in-frame clones only and misses some. In the table there are a few hundred thousand clones, less than 95% of which are singletons. The chain uses TRBV27 and TRBJ2-7; 10 bases align to TRBD1. The specimen sequenced was PBMCs. The clonotype originates from a woman aged 30 to 39 in good health and CMV-seronegative. In DNA, the CDR3 is TGTGCCAGCAGTCGGTCCGGAGACAGGGGGCGCGAGCAGTACTTC. Residues: CASSRSGDRGREQYF.